Below, 2 T cell receptor beta chains from the same sample are listed, as sequenced in a study of T cell repertoires in cytomegalovirus infection. Via MiXCR, TCRdb re-called the reads, giving one row per CDR3 protein. The data show 510,000 or so distinct CDR3 sequences, less than 30% seen once. Sample: PBMCs. The receptors shown here come from a human donor in good health (CMV status not recorded). Some clones in this sample may be carry-over from other donors' samples.

The chain combines TRBV7-8 with TRBJ2-7, with D maybe TRBD1 (6 bases). The germline V gene encodes CDR1 SGHVS and CDR2 FQNEAQ. The length of the CDR3 is 13 residues. V lost 1 base, J lost 8 bases, and 12 bases lay in between. CDR3 sequence: CASSLGHREKQYV. The DNA of the CDR3 is TGTGCCAGCAGCTTAGGTCACAGGGAAAAGCAGTACGTC.

There are a few counts of this clonotype. This CDR3 is CASSPRPGEAYGYTF. The CDR3 region has the DNA TGTGCCAGCAGCCCTAGGCCAGGGGAGGCCTATGGCTACACCTTC. J is TRBJ1-2 and V is TRBV7-8, with D perhaps matching TRBD1 (6 bases). This CDR3 has 15 amino acids. Germline V CDR1 and CDR2: SGHVS, FQNEAQ. The V gene lost 5 bases and the J gene lost 4 bases, with 17 bases spanning the gap.